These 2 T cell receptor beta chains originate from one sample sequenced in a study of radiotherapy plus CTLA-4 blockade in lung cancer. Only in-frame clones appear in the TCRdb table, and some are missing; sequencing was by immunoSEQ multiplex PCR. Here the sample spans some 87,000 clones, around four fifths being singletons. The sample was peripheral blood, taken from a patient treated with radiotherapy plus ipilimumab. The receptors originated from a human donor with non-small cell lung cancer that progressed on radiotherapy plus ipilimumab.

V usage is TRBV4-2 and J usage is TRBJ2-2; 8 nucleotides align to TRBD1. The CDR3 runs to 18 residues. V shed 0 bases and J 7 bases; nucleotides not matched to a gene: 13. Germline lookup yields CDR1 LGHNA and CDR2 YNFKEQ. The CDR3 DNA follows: TGTGCCAGCAGCCAAGAGTACTGGACAGGGAATTTCGGCGGGGAGCTGTTTTTT. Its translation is CASSQEYWTGNFGGELFF.

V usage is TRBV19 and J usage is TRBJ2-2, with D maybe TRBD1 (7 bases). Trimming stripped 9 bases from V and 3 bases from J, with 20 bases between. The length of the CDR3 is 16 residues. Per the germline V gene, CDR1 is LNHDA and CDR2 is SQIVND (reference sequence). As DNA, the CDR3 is TGTGCCAGCCGGCCCCGCGGGACAGCCCACACCGGGGAGCTGTTTTTT. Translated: CASRPRGTAHTGELFF.